These T cell receptor beta chains were read from a single sample in a study of blood T cell repertoires in COVID-19. Measured with immunoSEQ multiplex PCR; TCRdb has only the in-frame clones, and not every one. The data contain about 190,000 clones, approximately 84% of them singletons. Sequenced input: peripheral blood. Receptors originate from an older woman with active or convalescent COVID-19. Both conserved end residues are trimmed from each CDR3. D genes are given only for firm matches.

j_gene | len | d_gene | v_gene | CDR3aa
TRBJ2-3 | 12 | . | TRBV7-9 | ASTQGGGGNTQY
TRBJ2-1 | 10 | . | TRBV6-1 | ASSEFVREQF
TRBJ2-6 | 16 | TRBD2 | TRBV6-6 | ASSRRLAGSSGANVLT
TRBJ2-3 | 11 | . | TRBV5-1 | ASSWTTTDTQY
TRBJ2-2 | 14 | TRBD1 | TRBV11-2 | ASSSSGTANTGELF
TRBJ2-5 | 11 | TRBD1 | TRBV29-1 | SVLQGTEETQY
TRBJ2-5 | 12 | . | TRBV28 | ASSFQQGGETQY
TRBJ2-7 | 12 | . | TRBV27 | ASSLERLSYEQY
TRBJ2-2 | 14 | TRBD1 | TRBV6-6 | ASSKGQVTNTGELF
TRBJ2-2 | 14 | TRBD2 | TRBV5-6 | ASSLGAGVGTGELF
TRBJ2-2 | 13 | . | TRBV19 | ASRRGGANTGELF
TRBJ1-2 | 12 | TRBD1 | TRBV7-9 | ASRFQGGRYGYT
TRBJ1-6 | 13 | . | TRBV6-5 | ASSLGQGDNSPLH
TRBJ1-5 | 14 | . | TRBV2 | ASSERRVGSNQPQH
TRBJ2-7 | 13 | TRBD2 | TRBV5-1 | ASSLVAGAAAEQY
TRBJ2-7 | 12 | . | TRBV28 | ASSFSRVSYEQY
TRBJ2-2 | 13 | TRBD2 | TRBV5-1 | ASSLTSGSTGELF
TRBJ1-1 | 13 | . | TRBV9 | ASSVDMEGGTEAF
TRBJ2-5 | 13 | TRBD2 | TRBV11-1 | ASSLGPSGQETQY
TRBJ2-1 | 11 | TRBD1 | TRBV25-1 | ASGRGPGVEQF
TRBJ1-1 | 12 | . | TRBV5-1 | ASSLGGGITEAF
TRBJ2-1 | 17 | TRBD2 | TRBV27 | ASRRTRGTGTSGSNEQF
TRBJ1-1 | 12 | TRBD1 | TRBV19 | ASSRTGRDTEAF
TRBJ2-5 | 14 | . | TRBV27 | ASSLYPPMYQETQY
TRBJ1-1 | 12 | TRBD1 | TRBV29-1 | SVRGGGMNTEAF
TRBJ2-5 | 13 | TRBD2 | TRBV27 | ASSSGLAGFRTQY
TRBJ2-7 | 13 | . | TRBV6-5 | ASSYSWTNSYEQY
TRBJ2-7 | 10 | . | TRBV15 | ATSRDRGEQY
TRBJ2-2 | 13 | . | TRBV7-2 | ASSLLSGVTGELF
TRBJ2-7 | 14 | TRBD1 | TRBV6-5 | ASSSLGQGLAYEQY
TRBJ1-1 | 11 | . | TRBV19 | ASSRGGITEAF
TRBJ1-4 | 16 | TRBD1 | TRBV27 | ASRRGQGILGANEKLF
TRBJ2-3 | 13 | TRBD2 | TRBV18 | ASSPGSGRAGTQY
TRBJ2-3 | 13 | TRBD1 | TRBV25-1 | ASIGQGFVVDTQY
TRBJ2-4 | 15 | TRBD2 | TRBV27 | ASTRSGTSLAKNIQY
TRBJ1-2 | 12 | . | TRBV24-1 | ATSDLDTLYGYT
TRBJ2-1 | 14 | TRBD2 | TRBV19 | ASSRIAGVPYNEQF